These 6 T cell receptor beta chains were sequenced from one sample in a study of CXCR3-negative and CXCR3-positive naive CD8 T cells (dated by TCRdb to between 2018 and 2021). Sequencing relied on a NextSeq 550. The Human TCR Profiling Kit (MiLaboratory) was used to make UMI-labeled 5' RACE TRB cDNA libraries. TCRdb reprocessed the reads into one record per CDR3 protein sequence, lacking DNA. The table for this sample records tens of thousands of distinct CDR3 sequences. The ten largest clones represent about 1.5% of the sample. Sequencing was carried out using naive CXCR3- CD8+ T cells from blood. This sample's cell subset or site label indicates: CD45RO-CCR7+CD27+CD95- naive CD8+ T cells lacking CXCR3 (TNR3-). These receptors were obtained from a human donor in good health. Some clones in this sample may be carry-over from other donors' samples.

This rearrangement joins TRBV4-2 to TRBJ1-5; TCRdb's D call, TRBD1, is unchecked because there is no DNA. The CDR3 loop spans 15 amino acids. Germline V gives CDR1 LGHNA, CDR2 YNFKEQ. The CDR3: CASSQVQGSGQPQHF.

The chain employs TRBV28 and TRBJ2-7. Germline CDR1 is MDHEN and CDR2 is SYDVKM. The CDR3 runs to 13 residues. The CDR3 loop reads CASSLWEAYEQYF.

The chain couples TRBV20-1 to TRBJ2-4; no DNA is available, so the TRBD2 call from TCRdb remains unchecked. This CDR3 comprises 13 residues. Germline V CDR1 and CDR2: DFQATT, SNEGSKA (reference sequence). CDR3 region: CSARGLATNIQYF.

The rearrangement links TRBV29-1 to TRBJ2-7; TCRdb returns TRBD1, unconfirmable since there is no DNA. CDR1 SQVTM and CDR2 ANQGSEA come from the germline V gene. This CDR3 contains 15 residues. The CDR3 loop reads CSVEQSDRESYEQYF.

V gene TRBV29-1 combines with J gene TRBJ2-2; the D call from TCRdb, TRBD1, cannot be confirmed without DNA. The germline V gene has CDR1 SQVTM and CDR2 ANQGSEA. This CDR3 comprises 14 residues. The CDR3 sequence is CSVAPTDNTGELFF.

V is TRBV7-3 and J is TRBJ1-1; TCRdb designates TRBD1, a call that cannot be tested without DNA. CDR1 is SGHTA, CDR2 FQGTGA, per germline. This CDR3 comprises 13 residues. Here the CDR3 reads CASSSQGLSEAFF.